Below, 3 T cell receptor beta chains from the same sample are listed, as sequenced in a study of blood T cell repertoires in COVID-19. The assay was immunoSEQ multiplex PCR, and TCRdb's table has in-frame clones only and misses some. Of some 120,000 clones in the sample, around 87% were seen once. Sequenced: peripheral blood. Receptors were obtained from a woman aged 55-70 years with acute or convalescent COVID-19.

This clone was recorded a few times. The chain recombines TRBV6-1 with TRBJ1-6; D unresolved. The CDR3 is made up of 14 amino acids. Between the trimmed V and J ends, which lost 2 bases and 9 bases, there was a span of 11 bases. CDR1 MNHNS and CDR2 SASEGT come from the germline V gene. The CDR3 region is CASSEFPPGSPLHF. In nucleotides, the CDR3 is TGTGCCAGCAGTGAATTCCCCCCGGGTTCACCCCTCCACTTT.

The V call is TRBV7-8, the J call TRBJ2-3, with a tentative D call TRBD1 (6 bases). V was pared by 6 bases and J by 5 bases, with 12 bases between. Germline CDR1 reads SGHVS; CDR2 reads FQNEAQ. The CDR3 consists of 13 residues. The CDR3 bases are TGTGCCAGCAGTCAGGGGCTCGTAGATACGCAGTATTTT. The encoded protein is CASSQGLVDTQYF.

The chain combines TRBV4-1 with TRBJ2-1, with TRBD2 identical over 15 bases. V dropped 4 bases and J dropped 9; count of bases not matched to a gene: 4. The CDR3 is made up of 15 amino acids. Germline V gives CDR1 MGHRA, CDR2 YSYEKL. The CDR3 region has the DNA TGCGCCAGCAGCCTATGGACTAGCGGGAGGGCTGAGCAGTTCTTC. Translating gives CASSLWTSGRAEQFF.